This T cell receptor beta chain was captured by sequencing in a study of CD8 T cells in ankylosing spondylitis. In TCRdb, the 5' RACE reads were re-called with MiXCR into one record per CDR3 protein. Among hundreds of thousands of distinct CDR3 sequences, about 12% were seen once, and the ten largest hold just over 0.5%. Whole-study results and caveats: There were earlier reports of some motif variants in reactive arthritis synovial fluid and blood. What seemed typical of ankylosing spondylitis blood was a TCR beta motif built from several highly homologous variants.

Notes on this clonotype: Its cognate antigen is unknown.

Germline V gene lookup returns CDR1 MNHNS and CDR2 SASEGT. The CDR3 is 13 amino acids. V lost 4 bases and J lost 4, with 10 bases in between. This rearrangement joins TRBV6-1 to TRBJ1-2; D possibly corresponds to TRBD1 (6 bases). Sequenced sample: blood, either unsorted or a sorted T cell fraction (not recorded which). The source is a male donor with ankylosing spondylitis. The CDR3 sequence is CASSVTGLYGYTF. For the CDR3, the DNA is TGTGCCAGCAGTGTGACAGGTCTCTATGGCTACACCTTC.